Below are 6 T cell receptor beta chains sequenced from a single sample in a study of blood T cell repertoires in COVID-19 (dated by TCRdb to about 2020). The library relied on the immunoSEQ multiplex PCR assay. The immuneACCESS repertoire file appears here via TCRdb, limited to in-frame rearrangements. These files lack a portion of the clones; in checked studies, under half of the deficit traces to unresolved V genes, and the cause of the others is not known. For this sample the table gives some 400,000 clones, of which about 90% were detected only once. 2% to 2.5% of the sample lies in the top ten. Sequenced material: peripheral blood. The receptor source for this set is a woman between 55 and 75 years old with COVID-19, enrolled during active disease.

V usage is TRBV5-4 and J usage is TRBJ2-1, with a weak D call TRBD2 (8 bases). Germline V gene sequence: CDR1 SGHNT, CDR2 YYREEE (reference sequence). The CDR3 is made up of 17 amino acids. The germline V and J ends were trimmed by 4 bases and 0 bases, with 17 bases remaining between them. The CDR3: CASSPPGGGYSYNEQFF. The CDR3 nucleotides are TGTGCCAGCAGCCCCCCGGGAGGGGGCTACTCCTACAATGAGCAGTTCTTC. Variable domain in full (rest from reference TRBV5-4 and TRBJ2-1): ETGVTQSPTHLIKTRGQQVTLRCSSQSGHNTVSWYQQALGQGPQFIFQYYREEENGRGNFPPRFSGLQFPNYSSELNVNALELDDSALYLCASSPPGGGYSYNEQFFGPGTRLTVL.

The genes are TRBV9 and TRBJ2-1; D is ambiguous. Germline assignment: CDR1 SGDLS and CDR2 YYNGEE. The CDR3 is 15 amino acids. Trimming pared 1 base from V and 0 bases from J, leaving 8 bases between. The CDR3 DNA follows: TGTGCCAGCAGCGTACTTAGCAGCTCCTACAATGAGCAGTTCTTC. Amino acids: CASSVLSSSYNEQFF.

V usage is TRBV24-1 and J usage is TRBJ1-2; 8 bases fit TRBD1. Germline CDR1 and CDR2: KGHDR and SFDVKD. The CDR3 extends over 15 amino acids. The V gene end was trimmed by 3 bases and the J gene end by 7 bases; junction bases not matched to a gene: 9. The CDR3, as DNA: TGTGCCACCAGTGATCCAACCGGGACAGGTTTTGGCTACACCTTC. It is translated as CATSDPTGTGFGYTF.

Written as DNA, the CDR3 is TGTGCCAGTAGTCCCGCCCTTCAGGAAAAACTGTTTTTT. This encodes CASSPALQEKLFF. The J gene is TRBJ1-4, the V gene TRBV19; D gene unclear. Germline V gene lookup returns CDR1 LNHDA and CDR2 SQIVND (reference sequence). The CDR3 totals 13 residues. V dropped 5 bases and J dropped 8 bases, with 12 bases sitting between them.

The V gene is TRBV3-1 (or the pseudogene TRBV3-2), the J gene TRBJ1-3, with D hard to call. V lost 0 bases to trimming and J lost 3 bases, with 6 bases between them. CDR3 size: 14 residues. The germline CDR1 and CDR2 sequences are LGHDT and YNNKEL (reference sequence). The CDR3 here is CASSQDSVGNTIYF. CDR3 nucleotide sequence: TGTGCCAGCAGCCAAGACTCAGTTGGAAACACCATATATTTT.

This chain joins TRBV5-4 and TRBJ2-1, with a possible D match to TRBD1 (6 bases). The germline gives CDR1 SGHNT, CDR2 YYREEE (reference sequence). The V and J ends lost 1 base and 10 bases respectively, with 24 bases between them. This CDR3 has 17 residues. The CDR3 loop reads CASSLSVPVRGRVEQFF. CDR3 in DNA: TGTGCCAGCAGCTTGTCAGTCCCCGTCAGGGGAAGAGTGGAGCAGTTCTTC.